This entry lists 6 T cell receptor beta chains sequenced from one sample in a study of blood T cell repertoires in COVID-19. Profiled with immunoSEQ multiplex PCR; TCRdb holds only in-frame clones, not every one. The sample contains 400,000 or so clones, around 87% of which appear only once. The sequencing sample was made of PBMCs or T cells enriched from blood (not recorded which). Receptors were obtained from a man aged 35 to 55 in a cohort exposed to, infected with or recovered from COVID-19 (not recorded which).

The chain links TRBV6-5 to TRBJ2-3; D uncertain. The ends were cut back, 4 bases at V and 6 bases at J, with 14 bases in the middle. CDR1 is MNHEY, CDR2 SVGAGI, per germline. This CDR3 is built from 14 residues. The chain's CDR3 is CASSSWPPPDTQYF. The CDR3 DNA follows: TGTGCCAGCAGTTCCTGGCCACCTCCTGATACGCAGTATTTT.

This chain joins TRBV10-1 and TRBJ1-6; no reliable D call. This CDR3 is 14 amino acids long. The germline V gene encodes CDR1 WNHNN and CDR2 SYGVQD (reference sequence). The V and J ends lost 3 bases and 9 bases respectively, with 12 bases between them. The CDR3: CASSEAERGSPLHF. The CDR3 region has the DNA TGCGCCAGCAGTGAAGCAGAACGGGGTTCACCCCTCCACTTT.

The chain couples TRBV19 to TRBJ2-2; TRBD1 matches at 7 bases. The germline V gene encodes CDR1 LNHDA and CDR2 SQIVND (reference sequence). The CDR3 is 16 residues long. The J segment lost 4 bases and the V segment lost 1 base, leaving 6 bases of the junction unmatched. The CDR3 nucleotides are TGTGCCAGTAGTATAGGAGAAAGGGGGCCCACCGGGGAGCTGTTTTTT. Amino acids: CASSIGERGPTGELFF.

The chain employs TRBV7-2 and TRBJ1-2; 7 bases align to TRBD1. Losses at the gene ends were 5 bases for V and 3 bases for J; bases not matched to a gene: 3. There are 13 residues in the CDR3. The germline V gene has CDR1 SGHTA and CDR2 FQGNSA. CDR3 region: CASSKGADYGYTF. The DNA of the CDR3 is TGTGCCAGCAGCAAGGGGGCGGACTATGGCTACACCTTC.

This rearrangement joins TRBV7-9 to TRBJ1-6; perhaps TRBD1 as D (6 bases). Trimming took 2 bases from V and 9 from J, leaving 11 bases between them. Germline loops: CDR1 SEHNR, CDR2 FQNEAQ (reference sequence). CDR3 size: 14 residues. CDR3 region: CASSLTGLGSPLHF. The DNA of the CDR3 is TGTGCCAGCAGCTTAACAGGGCTGGGTTCACCCCTCCACTTT.

CDR3: CASSSPTSGDPYEQYF. The CDR3 DNA sequence: TGTGCCAGCAGTTCCCCAACTAGCGGGGACCCATACGAGCAGTACTTC. This chain uses TRBV27 with TRBJ2-7; 10 bases are shared with TRBD2. CDR3 length equals 16 residues. The germline V gene encodes CDR1 MNHEY and CDR2 SMNVEV (reference sequence). The V and J ends lost 4 bases and 4 bases, in that order; junction bases with no gene match: 10.